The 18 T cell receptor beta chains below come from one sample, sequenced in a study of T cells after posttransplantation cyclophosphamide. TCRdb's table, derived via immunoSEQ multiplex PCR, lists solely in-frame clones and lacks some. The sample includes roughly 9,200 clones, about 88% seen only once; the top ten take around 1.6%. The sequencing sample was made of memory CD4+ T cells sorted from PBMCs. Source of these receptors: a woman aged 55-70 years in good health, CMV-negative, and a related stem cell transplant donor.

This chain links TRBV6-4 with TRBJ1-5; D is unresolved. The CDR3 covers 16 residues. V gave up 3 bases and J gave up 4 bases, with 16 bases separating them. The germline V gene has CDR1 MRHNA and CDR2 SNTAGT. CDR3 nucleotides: TGTGCCAGCAGTGAAGGCGAGGGTCGGAAGAATCAGCCCCAGCATTTT. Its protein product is CASSEGEGRKNQPQHF.

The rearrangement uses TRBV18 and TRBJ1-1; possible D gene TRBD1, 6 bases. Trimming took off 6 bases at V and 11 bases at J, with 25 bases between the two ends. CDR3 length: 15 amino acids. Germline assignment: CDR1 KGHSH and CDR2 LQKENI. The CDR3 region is CASSTRQEIGTGAFF. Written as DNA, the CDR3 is TGTGCCAGCTCGACACGACAGGAAATAGGTACGGGGGCTTTCTTT.

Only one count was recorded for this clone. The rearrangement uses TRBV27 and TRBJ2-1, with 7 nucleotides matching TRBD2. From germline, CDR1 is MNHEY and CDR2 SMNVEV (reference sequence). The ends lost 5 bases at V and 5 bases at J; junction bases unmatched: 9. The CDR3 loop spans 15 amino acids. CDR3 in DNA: TGTGCCAGCAGTGCCCGACTAGCCCGGAACAATGAGCAGTTCTTC. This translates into CASSARLARNNEQFF.

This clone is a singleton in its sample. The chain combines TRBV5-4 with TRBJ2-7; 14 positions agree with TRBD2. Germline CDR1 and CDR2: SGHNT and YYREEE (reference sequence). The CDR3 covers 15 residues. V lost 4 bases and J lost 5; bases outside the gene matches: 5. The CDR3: CASSRTSGRSHEQYF. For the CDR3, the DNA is TGTGCCAGCAGCCGGACTAGCGGGAGGTCCCACGAGCAGTACTTC.

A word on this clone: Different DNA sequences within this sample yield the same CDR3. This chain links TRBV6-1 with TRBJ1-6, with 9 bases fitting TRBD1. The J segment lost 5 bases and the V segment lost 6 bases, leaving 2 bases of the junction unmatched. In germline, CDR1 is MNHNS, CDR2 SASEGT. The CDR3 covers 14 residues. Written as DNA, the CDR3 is TGTGCCAGCAGCAGGGACAGGGATAATTCACCCCTCCACTTT. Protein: CASSRDRDNSPLHF.

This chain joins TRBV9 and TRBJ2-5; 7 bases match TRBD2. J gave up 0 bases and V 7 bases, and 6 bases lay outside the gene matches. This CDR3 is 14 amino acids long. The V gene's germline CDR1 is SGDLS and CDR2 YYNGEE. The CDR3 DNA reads TGTGCCAGCTCCACGGGGGGATACCAAGAGACCCAGTACTTC. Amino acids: CASSTGGYQETQYF. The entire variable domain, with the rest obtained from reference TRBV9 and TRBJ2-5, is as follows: DSGVTQTPKHLITATGQRVTLRCSPRSGDLSVYWYQQSLDQGLQFLIQYYNGEERAKGNILERFSAQQFPDLHSELNLSSLELGDSALYFCASSTGGYQETQYFGPGTRLLVL.

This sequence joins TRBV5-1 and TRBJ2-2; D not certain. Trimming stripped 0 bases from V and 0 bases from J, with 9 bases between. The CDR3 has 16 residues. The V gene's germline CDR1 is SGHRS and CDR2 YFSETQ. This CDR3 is CASSLGLRANTGELFF. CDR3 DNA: TGCGCCAGCAGCTTGGGTTTGCGCGCGAACACCGGGGAGCTGTTTTTT.

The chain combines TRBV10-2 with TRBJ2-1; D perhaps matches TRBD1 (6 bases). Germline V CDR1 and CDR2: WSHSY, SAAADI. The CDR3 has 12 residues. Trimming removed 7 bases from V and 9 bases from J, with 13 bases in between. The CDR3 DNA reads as TGCGCCAGCACAACTGCCAGGGGTGAGCAGTTCTTC. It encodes CASTTARGEQFF.

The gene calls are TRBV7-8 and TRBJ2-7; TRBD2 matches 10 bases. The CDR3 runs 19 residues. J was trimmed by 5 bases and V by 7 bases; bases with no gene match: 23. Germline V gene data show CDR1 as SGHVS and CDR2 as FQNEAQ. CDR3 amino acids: CASTPGKASGSIRGNEQYF. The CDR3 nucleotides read TGTGCCAGCACCCCAGGGAAGGCTAGCGGGAGTATAAGGGGGAACGAGCAGTACTTC.

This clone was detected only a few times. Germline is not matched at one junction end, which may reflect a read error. The CDR3 DNA reads as TGTGCCAGCAGATACAGACACCTGAACACTGTAGCTTTCTTT. The encoded protein is CASRYRHLNTVAFF. This chain links TRBV13 with TRBJ1-1; D gene uncertain. This CDR3 is built from 14 residues. Germline CDR1 is PRHDT and CDR2 is FYEKMQ (reference sequence). Based on the CDR3 plus reference TRBV13 and TRBJ1-1, the full variable domain is AAGVIQSPRHLIKEKRETATLKCYPIPRHDTVYWYQQGPGQDPQFLISFYEKMQSDKGSIPDRFSAQQFSDYHSELNMSSLELGDSALYFCASRYRHLNTVAFFGQGTRLTVV.

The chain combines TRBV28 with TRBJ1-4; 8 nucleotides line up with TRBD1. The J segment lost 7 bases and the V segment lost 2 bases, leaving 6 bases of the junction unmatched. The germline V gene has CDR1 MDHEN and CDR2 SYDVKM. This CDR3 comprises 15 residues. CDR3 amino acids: CASSLRGQEGEKLFF. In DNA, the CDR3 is TGTGCCAGCAGTTTACGGGGACAGGAGGGTGAAAAACTGTTTTTT.

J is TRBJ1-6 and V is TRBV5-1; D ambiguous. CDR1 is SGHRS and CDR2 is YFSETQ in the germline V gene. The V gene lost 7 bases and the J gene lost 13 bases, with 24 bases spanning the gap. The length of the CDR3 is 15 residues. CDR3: CASPPGGQVGSPLHF. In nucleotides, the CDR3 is TGCGCCAGCCCCCCTGGTGGGCAGGTCGGATCCCCCCTCCACTTT.

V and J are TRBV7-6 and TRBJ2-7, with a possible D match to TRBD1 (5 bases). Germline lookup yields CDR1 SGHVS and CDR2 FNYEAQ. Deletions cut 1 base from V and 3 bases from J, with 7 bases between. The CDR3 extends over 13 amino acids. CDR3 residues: CASSLDRFYEQYF. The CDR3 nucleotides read TGTGCCAGCAGCTTAGACAGGTTCTACGAGCAGTACTTC. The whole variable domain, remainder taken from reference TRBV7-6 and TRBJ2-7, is GAGVSQSPRYKVTKRGQDVALRCDPISGHVSLYWYRQALGQGPEFLTYFNYEAQQDKSGLPNDRFSAERPEGSISTLTIQRTEQRDSAMYRCASSLDRFYEQYFGPGTRLTVT.

The CDR3 loop reads CASSEGRGGYETQYF. The CDR3 DNA sequence: TGTGCCAGCAGTGAAGGACGCGGGGGTTACGAGACCCAGTACTTC. V is TRBV2 and J is TRBJ2-5, with 7 bases aligning to TRBD2. V trimming: 1 base; J trimming: 5 bases; junction bases outside the gene matches: 7. The CDR3 is made up of 15 amino acids. CDR1 SNHLY and CDR2 FYNNEI come from the germline V gene.

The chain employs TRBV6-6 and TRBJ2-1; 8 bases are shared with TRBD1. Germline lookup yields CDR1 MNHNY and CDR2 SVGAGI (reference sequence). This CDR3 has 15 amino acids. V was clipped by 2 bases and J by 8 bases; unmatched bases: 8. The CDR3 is CASSYRDRGGDEQFF. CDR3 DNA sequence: TGTGCCAGCAGTTACCGAGACAGGGGTGGTGATGAGCAGTTCTTC.

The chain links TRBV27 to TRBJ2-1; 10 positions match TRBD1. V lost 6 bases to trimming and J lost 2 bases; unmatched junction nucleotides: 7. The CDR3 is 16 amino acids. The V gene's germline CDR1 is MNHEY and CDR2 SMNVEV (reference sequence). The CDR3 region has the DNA TGTGCCAGCAGACAAACCGGGACAGGGGCCTACAATGAGCAGTTCTTC. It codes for CASRQTGTGAYNEQFF.

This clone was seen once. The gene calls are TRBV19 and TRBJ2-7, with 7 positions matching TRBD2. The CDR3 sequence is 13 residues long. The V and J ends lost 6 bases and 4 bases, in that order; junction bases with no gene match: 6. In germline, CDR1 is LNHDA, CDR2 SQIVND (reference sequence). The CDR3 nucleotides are TGTGCCAGTAGCCGGGCGGGGGATTACGAGCAGTACTTC. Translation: CASSRAGDYEQYF.

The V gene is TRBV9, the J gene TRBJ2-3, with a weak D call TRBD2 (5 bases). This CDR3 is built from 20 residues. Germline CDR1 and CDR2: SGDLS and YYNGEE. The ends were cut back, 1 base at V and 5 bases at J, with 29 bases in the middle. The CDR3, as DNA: TGTGCCAGCAGCGTATCATTACCAGCCAAAGCCCGACCCGAGGGAGATACGCAGTATTTT. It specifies CASSVSLPAKARPEGDTQYF.